The T cell receptor beta chain under discussion was sequenced for a study of blood T cell repertoires in COVID-19. About the study: The origin of the acute and convalescent COVID-19 samples was the United States, Italy and Spain.

Germline V gene lookup returns CDR1 GTSNPN and CDR2 SVGIG (reference sequence). With V trimmed by 2 bases and J by 7 bases, 5 bases remained unmatched. The CDR3 is 14 residues long. Membership in each cohort depended on participant-reported clinical history. Authors' methods: How many nucleated cells were present was estimated from reference gene primer amplification. TCRdb keeps only in-frame clones here, not all; method: immunoSEQ multiplex PCR. Clone size and V and J calls were adopted from that table, with D and trimming inferred from the DNA. The table records 150,000 to 200,000 clones, 89% of them present only once.

Material for sequencing was PBMCs or T cells enriched from blood (not recorded which). The chain employs TRBV30 and TRBJ1-4, with 9 bases aligning to TRBD1. The clonotype originates from a woman in her thirties or forties with acute COVID-19. CDR3 residues: CAWSRDREREKLFF. The DNA for the CDR3 is TGTGCCTGGAGTCGGGACAGGGAACGTGAAAAACTGTTTTTT.